The 23 T cell receptor beta chains reported below all come from one sample, sequenced in a study of tumor-infiltrating lymphocytes in primary liver carcinoma. TCR beta cDNA came from about 500 ng total RNA, primed with a constant-region primer. Investigators got TCR beta libraries out of three nested multiplex PCR rounds, done with slightly modified ARM-PCR. Rounds one and two of PCR, each of roughly 10 cycles, were primed with TRBV1-TRBV30 forward primers and a C-beta reverse primer. TCRdb independently ran MiXCR on the multiplex PCR reads; one entry per CDR3 protein. The repertoire holds about 190,000 distinct CDR3 sequences, approximately 80% seen once, with about a sixth in the top ten. RNA and DNA were co-extracted from around 20-30 mg of unsorted bulk tissue. The sequencing input was tumor tissue from primary liver carcinoma. Receptors originate from a man between 35 and 55 years old with primary liver carcinoma and hepatitis B virus infection.

Remarks on this clonotype: A much larger clonotype is one base distant, so this may be a read error. This chain uses TRBV20-1 with TRBJ2-7; D might be TRBD2 (5 bases). CDR3 length: 13 amino acids. V shed 6 bases and J shed 2 bases, with 14 bases lying between them. The germline V gene has CDR1 DFQATT and CDR2 SNEGSKA (reference sequence). CDR3 bases: TGCAGTGCCGAGGGCGTGAGGGCCTACGAGCAGTACTTC. It encodes CSAEGVRAYEQYF.

This chain joins TRBV29-1 and TRBJ2-5; D is uncertain. Trimming removed 6 bases from V and 5 bases from J, with 13 bases in between. Germline assignment: CDR1 SQVTM and CDR2 ANQGSEA. This CDR3 is built from 12 residues. CDR3: CSVETRAETQYF. As DNA, the CDR3 is TGCAGCGTGGAGACAAGAGCGGAGACCCAGTACTTC.

About this clonotype itself: The junction and the germline gene differ at one end; a read error may be behind it. V and J are TRBV11-2 and TRBJ2-1; D is perhaps TRBD2 (5 bases). The CDR3 consists of 15 residues. Germline V lookup: CDR1 SGHAT, CDR2 FQNNGV. CDR3 sequence (DNA): TGTGCCAGCAGCTCCGGACTGAGACCAGAACATGAACAGTTCTTC. It specifies CASSSGLRPEHEQFF.

This clonotype has more than one count but fewer than ten. The chain couples TRBV6-6 to TRBJ1-4, with D possibly matching TRBD1 (6 bases). Between the trimmed V and J ends, which lost 8 bases and 8 bases, there was a span of 18 bases. Germline V gene lookup returns CDR1 MNHNY and CDR2 SVGAGI (reference sequence). The CDR3 runs to 14 residues. This CDR3 is CASHPQGLLEKLFF. The CDR3 DNA follows: TGTGCCAGCCATCCCCAGGGGTTGTTAGAAAAACTGTTTTTT.

A note on this clonotype: Germline is not matched at one junction end, which may reflect a read error. The J gene is TRBJ1-6, the V gene TRBV6-6, with D unresolved. The CDR3 loop spans 13 amino acids. Germline CDR1 reads MNHNY; CDR2 reads SVGAGI (reference sequence). DNA for the CDR3: TGTGCCAGCAGTTCAACATGGATTCCAGCCCTCAACTTT. The encoded protein is CASSSTWIPALNF.

The rearrangement links TRBV29-1 to TRBJ2-7, with D unresolved. The CDR3 totals 16 residues. The V end was cut by 7 bases, the J end by 2 bases, with 24 bases between. CDR1 is SQVTM and CDR2 is ANQGSEA in the germline V gene. CDR3 nucleotides: TGCAGCGCCATGTCATTTGAGACTGGCACTCCCTACGAGCAGTACTTC. Residues: CSAMSFETGTPYEQYF.

About this clonotype itself: Germline is not matched at one junction end, which may reflect a read error. The chain has TRBV5-6 and TRBJ1-1; D not certain. Per germline, CDR1 SGHDT and CDR2 YYEEEE. CDR3 length equals 14 residues. CDR3 nucleotide sequence: TGTCCCAGCAGCTTTAGACCAGCCAGTGAGGCAGCTTTCTTT. Amino acid sequence: CPSSFRPASEAAFF. Full variable domain (outside the CDR3, taken from reference TRBV5-6 and TRBJ1-1): DAGVTQSPTHLIKTRGQQVTLRCSPKSGHDTVSWYQQALGQGPQFIFQYYEEEERQRGNFPDRFSGHQFPNYSSELNVNALLLGDSALYLCPSSFRPASEAAFFGQGTRLTVV.

This clonotype was seen repeatedly, ten times or more. The chain links TRBV30 to TRBJ1-2; 7 bases map to TRBD1. Trimming took 0 bases from V and 4 from J; bases not matched to a gene: 2. This CDR3 is built from 13 residues. Germline CDR1 and CDR2: GTSNPN and SVGIG (reference sequence). CDR3 coding DNA: TGTGCCTGGAGTGTGGCAGGGGGCTATGGCTACACCTTC. Translation gives CAWSVAGGYGYTF.

The chain joins TRBV28 to TRBJ2-1; D is unresolved. V was clipped by 1 base and J by 7 bases, with 14 bases between them. The CDR3 spans 15 residues. The germline gives CDR1 MDHEN, CDR2 SYDVKM. CDR3 sequence reads: CASSLSGRVVNEQFF. CDR3 coding DNA: TGTGCCAGCAGTTTATCGGGTCGGGTGGTGAATGAGCAGTTCTTC.

The chain has TRBV2 and TRBJ2-2; D may be TRBD1 (6 bases). The CDR3 consists of 15 residues. The germline CDR1 and CDR2 sequences are SNHLY and FYNNEI. With 0 bases removed from V and 5 bases from J, the gap between germline ends came to 10 bases. The CDR3 DNA is TGTGCCAGCAGTGAAGCAAACAGGGTTACCGGGGAGCTGTTTTTT. Translation: CASSEANRVTGELFF. Looking up the rest from reference TRBV2 and TRBJ2-2 gives the full variable domain: EPEVTQTPSHQVTQMGQEVILRCVPISNHLYFYWYRQILGQKVEFLVSFYNNEISEKSEIFDDQFSVERPDGSNFTLKIRSTKLEDSAMYFCASSEANRVTGELFFGEGSRLTVL.

Points on this clonotype: Germline is not matched at one junction end, which may reflect a read error. The chain links TRBV5-4 to TRBJ2-3; TRBD2 matches 11 bases. Germline V gene data show CDR1 as SGHNT and CDR2 as YYREEE (reference sequence). The CDR3 contains 17 residues. As DNA, the CDR3 is TGTGCCAGCAGCCTAATGACTAGCGGGATGATCACAGTTACGCAGTATTTT. It specifies CASSLMTSGMITVTQYF.

Comments on this clonotype: One junction end disagrees with the germline gene, perhaps due to a read error. J is TRBJ2-1 and V is TRBV6-6; D tentatively reads TRBD1 or TRBD2 (5 bases each). Looked up from germline, CDR1 is MNHNY and CDR2 is SVGAGI (reference sequence). The CDR3 has 15 amino acids. CDR3 sequence (DNA): TGTGCCAGGGGGGAAGGACACCCTTCCTATAATGAGCAGTTCTTC. Its protein product is CARGEGHPSYNEQFF.

Note on this clonotype: It is likely a read error, because the conserved phenylalanine at the end of the CDR3 is missing. This chain uses TRBV7-8 with TRBJ2-1; D call uncertain. The germline gives CDR1 SGHVS, CDR2 FQNEAQ. The CDR3 sequence is 16 residues long. As DNA, the CDR3 is TGCGTCAGCAGCTTAGCCTCGGGTAGCTCATTCGGTGAGCAGTTCTCC. This translates into CVSSLASGSSFGEQFS.

On this clonotype itself: A much larger clone lies a single base off, so this may be a read error. The chain employs TRBV5-1 and TRBJ2-7, with no clear D. CDR3 length equals 13 residues. The germline V gene encodes CDR1 SGHRS and CDR2 YFSETQ. CDR3 sequence (DNA): TGCGCCAGCAGCTTGGTGACGTCCTACGAGAAGTACTTC. Its translation: CASSLVTSYEKYF. Combining the CDR3 with reference TRBV5-1 and TRBJ2-7 gives the whole variable domain KAGVTQTPRYLIKTRGQQVTLSCSPISGHRSVSWYQQTPGQGLQFLFEYFSETQRNKGNFPGRFSGRQFSNSRSEMNVSTLELGDSALYLCASSLVTSYEKYFGPGTRLTVT.

This clonotype was recorded once. The V call is TRBV11-2, the J call TRBJ2-2; TRBD1 might be the D (6 bases). Germline values: CDR1 SGHAT, CDR2 FQNNGV. Trimming stripped 0 bases from V and 16 bases from J, with 27 bases between. This CDR3 comprises 17 residues. The CDR3 DNA reads TGTGCCAGCAGCTTAGATCATCGGGGTAGGGACACTGGGGAACCGTTTTTT. This translates into CASSLDHRGRDTGEPFF.

The rearrangement links TRBV6-6 to TRBJ2-2, with D uncertain. Germline assignment: CDR1 MNHNY and CDR2 SVGAGI (reference sequence). The CDR3 contains 14 residues. The ends were cut back, 10 bases at V and 5 bases at J, with 17 bases in the middle. CDR3 region: CAISAARGTGELFF. The CDR3 bases are TGTGCCATCTCCGCCGCCCGAGGAACCGGGGAGCTGTTTTTT.

The chain uses TRBV29-1 and TRBJ2-5; weak D call: TRBD1 (5 bases). V shed 1 base and J shed 4 bases, with 16 bases lying between them. The CDR3 sequence is 15 residues long. CDR1 is SQVTM and CDR2 is ANQGSEA in the germline V gene. Written as DNA, the CDR3 is TGCAGCGTTGAAGTGGACAAGGGGCGAGTAGAGACCCAGTACTTC. Its protein is CSVEVDKGRVETQYF.

On this clonotype: No conserved phenylalanine or tryptophan is present at the end of the CDR3, so a read error is the likely explanation. No DNA is shown, since the ends of the CDR3 on it are uncertain; the CDR3 is the one TCRdb lists. CDR3 residues: CASLQSGRADNEQSI. This rearrangement joins TRBV6-2 or TRBV6-3 to TRBJ2-1. The CDR3 is 15 residues long, counting both termini. CDR1 is MNHEY and CDR2 is SVGEGT in the germline V gene.

Concerning this clonotype itself: Mismatch with germline at one junction end may stem from a read error. The rearrangement uses TRBV4-3 and TRBJ2-7, with D possibly matching TRBD1 (5 bases). This CDR3 has 15 residues. In germline, CDR1 is LGHNA, CDR2 YSLEER. The CDR3 region is CASSQGAVDKLEQYF. CDR3 DNA sequence: TGTGCCAGTAGCCAAGGGGCAGTGGACAAGCTCGAGCAGTACTTC.

Notes on this clonotype: A read error may produce the germline difference seen at one junction end. The genes are TRBV5-4 and TRBJ1-2; D is uncertain. Germline CDR1 reads SGHNT; CDR2 reads YYREEE (reference sequence). This CDR3 spans 14 amino acids. CDR3 amino acids: CAISLIESLHGYTF. The DNA for the CDR3 is TGTGCCATCAGCTTGATTGAATCTTTACATGGCTACACCTTC.

Notes on this clonotype: A read error may explain this, as a much larger clone is one base away. The chain carries TRBV5-1 and TRBJ2-1; 7 bases are shared with TRBD2. J lost 9 bases, V lost 1 base, and 16 bases had no gene match. This CDR3 region has 17 residues. Germline CDR1 and CDR2: SGHRS and YFSETQ. The CDR3 nucleotides read TGCGCCAGCAGCTTGATCTGGGAGCGGGAACCCTCGGGTGAGCAGTTCTTC. Its protein product is CASSLIWEREPSGEQFF.

V usage is TRBV11-1 and J usage is TRBJ1-2, with D possibly being TRBD1 (6 bases). CDR1 and CDR2 (germline): SGHAT, FQDESV (reference sequence). The CDR3 loop spans 14 amino acids. Trimming cost V 7 bases and J 4 bases, with 16 bases left between them. In DNA, the CDR3 is TGTGCCAGCACCTTCAGGGGAATTGGCTATGGCTACACCTTC. Its protein is CASTFRGIGYGYTF.

Comment on this clonotype: Possible read error: a much larger clone is one base away. The CDR3 carries no conserved terminal phenylalanine or tryptophan, so it likely arises from a read error. The DNA is left out, because the CDR3 cannot be placed on it with certainty; the CDR3 is given as TCRdb lists it. The rearrangement joins TRBV6-5 to TRBJ2-6. The CDR3 has 15 amino acids, counting both end residues. Germline lookup yields CDR1 MNHEY and CDR2 SVGAGI. CDR3: CASRYRGSGANVMTL.